This record concerns one T cell receptor (beta chain) sequence. The data stem from a study of shared T cell receptors in the human thymus. This CDR3 is 17 amino acids long. Per germline, CDR1 MDHEN and CDR2 SYDVKM. The V and J ends lost 4 bases and 4 bases respectively, with 19 bases between them. TCRdb's copy holds only in-frame clones and misses some; the assay was immunoSEQ multiplex PCR. The profile shows under 850,000 clones, approximately 87% of them singletons. In addition, the sample was reused for a study of human thymus T cells.

This sequence joins TRBV28 and TRBJ2-2, with D tentatively TRBD2 (6 bases). The TCR originated in a boy in the first two years of life with a congenital heart defect. Sequencing was performed on thymocytes. This chain's CDR3 is CASSSSISGNPTGELFF. CDR3 DNA: TGTGCCAGCAGTTCCTCTATTAGCGGAAACCCCACCGGGGAGCTGTTTTTT.